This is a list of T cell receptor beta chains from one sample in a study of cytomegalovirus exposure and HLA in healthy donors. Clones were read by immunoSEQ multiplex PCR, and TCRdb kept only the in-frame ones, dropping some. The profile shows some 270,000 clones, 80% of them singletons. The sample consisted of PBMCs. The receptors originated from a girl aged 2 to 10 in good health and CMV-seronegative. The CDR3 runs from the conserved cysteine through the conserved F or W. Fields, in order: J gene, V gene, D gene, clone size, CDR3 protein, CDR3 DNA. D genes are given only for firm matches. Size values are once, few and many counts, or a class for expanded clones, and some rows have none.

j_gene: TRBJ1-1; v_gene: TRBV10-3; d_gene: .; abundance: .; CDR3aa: CAIGPGGGNTEAFF; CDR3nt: TGTGCCATCGGGCCCGGGGGGGGAAACACTGAAGCTTTCTTT
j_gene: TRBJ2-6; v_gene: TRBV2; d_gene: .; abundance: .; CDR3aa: CARTQSGANVLTF; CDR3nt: TGTGCCAGGACACAGTCTGGGGCCAACGTCCTGACTTTC
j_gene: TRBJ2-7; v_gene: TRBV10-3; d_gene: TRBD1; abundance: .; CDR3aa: CAISEQDRGHYEQYF; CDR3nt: TGTGCCATCAGCGAACAGGACAGGGGGCACTACGAGCAGTACTTC
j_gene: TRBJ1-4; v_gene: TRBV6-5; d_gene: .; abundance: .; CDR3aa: CASSYSNGATNEKLFF; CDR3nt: TGTGCCAGCAGTTACTCGAACGGAGCAACTAATGAAAAACTGTTTTTT
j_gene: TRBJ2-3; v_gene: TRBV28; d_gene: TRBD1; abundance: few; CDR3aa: CASSSHPGQGADTQYF; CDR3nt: TGTGCCAGCAGTTCACACCCGGGACAGGGGGCAGATACGCAGTATTTT
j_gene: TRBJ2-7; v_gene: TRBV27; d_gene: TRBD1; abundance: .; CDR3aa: CASSSRPPGQGAYEQYF; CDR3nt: TGTGCCAGCAGTAGCCGCCCTCCGGGACAGGGGGCCTACGAGCAGTACTTC
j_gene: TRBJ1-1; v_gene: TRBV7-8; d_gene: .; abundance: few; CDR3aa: CASSSPGVNTEAFF; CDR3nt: TGTGCCAGCAGTTCGCCGGGGGTGAACACTGAAGCTTTCTTT
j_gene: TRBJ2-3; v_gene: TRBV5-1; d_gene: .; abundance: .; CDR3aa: CASSLDRSTDTQYF; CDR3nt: TGCGCCAGCTCCCTAGACCGAAGCACAGATACGCAGTATTTT
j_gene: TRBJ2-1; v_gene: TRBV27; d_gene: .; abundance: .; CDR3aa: CASSLSTSLSYNEQFF; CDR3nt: TGTGCCAGCAGTTTATCTACTAGTCTCTCCTACAATGAGCAGTTCTTC
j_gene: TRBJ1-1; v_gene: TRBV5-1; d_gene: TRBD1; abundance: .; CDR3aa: CASSLVTGGTEAFF; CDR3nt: TGCGCCAGCAGCTTGGTAACAGGGGGCACTGAAGCTTTCTTT
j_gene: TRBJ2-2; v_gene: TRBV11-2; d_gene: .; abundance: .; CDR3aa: CASSLVERVAGELFF; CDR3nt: TGTGCCAGCAGCTTAGTGGAGCGGGTGGCCGGGGAGCTGTTTTTT
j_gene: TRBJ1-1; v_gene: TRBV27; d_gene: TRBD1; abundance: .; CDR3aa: CASRYHRGRNTEAFF; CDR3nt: TGTGCCAGCAGATACCACAGGGGACGGAACACTGAAGCTTTCTTT
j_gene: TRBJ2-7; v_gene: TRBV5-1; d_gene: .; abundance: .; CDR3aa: CASSFSSSYEQYF; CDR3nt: TGCGCCAGCAGCTTCTCCAGCTCCTACGAGCAGTACTTC
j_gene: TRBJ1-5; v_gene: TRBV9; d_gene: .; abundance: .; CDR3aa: CASSVGLFNQPQHF; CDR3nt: TGTGCCAGCAGCGTAGGACTCTTTAATCAGCCCCAGCATTTT
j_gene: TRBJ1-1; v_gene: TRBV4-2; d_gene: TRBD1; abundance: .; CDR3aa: CASSPRDRGHLNTEAFF; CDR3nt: TGTGCCAGCAGCCCCCGGGACAGGGGGCACTTGAACACTGAAGCTTTCTTT
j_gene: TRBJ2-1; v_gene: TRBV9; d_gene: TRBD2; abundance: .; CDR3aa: CASSGGGTAFNEQFF; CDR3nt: TGTGCCAGCAGCGGGGGAGGGACCGCGTTTAATGAGCAGTTCTTC
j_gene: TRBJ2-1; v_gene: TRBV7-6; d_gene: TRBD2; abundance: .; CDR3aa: CASSLDVVAGGLNEQFF; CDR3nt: TGTGCCAGCAGCTTAGATGTTGTAGCGGGGGGGCTCAATGAGCAGTTCTTC
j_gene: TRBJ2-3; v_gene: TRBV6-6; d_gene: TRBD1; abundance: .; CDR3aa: CASSTGQGLSSDTQYF; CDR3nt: TGTGCCAGCAGTACCGGACAGGGTTTGTCTTCGGATACGCAGTATTTT
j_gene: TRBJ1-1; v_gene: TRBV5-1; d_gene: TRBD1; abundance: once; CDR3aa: CASSADRVEAFF; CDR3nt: TGCGCCAGCAGCGCAGACAGGGTTGAAGCTTTCTTT
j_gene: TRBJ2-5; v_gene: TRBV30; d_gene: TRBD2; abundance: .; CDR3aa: CAWGGVTKTQYF; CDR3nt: TGTGCCTGGGGGGGGGTTACAAAGACCCAGTACTTC
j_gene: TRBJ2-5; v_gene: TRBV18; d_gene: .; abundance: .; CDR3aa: CASSPTGRKDETQYF; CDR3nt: TGTGCCAGCTCACCGACAGGGAGGAAGGATGAGACCCAGTACTTC
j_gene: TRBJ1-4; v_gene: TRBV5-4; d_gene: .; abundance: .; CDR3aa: CASSLTGEPNEKLFF; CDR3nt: TGTGCCAGCAGCTTGACAGGAGAGCCTAATGAAAAACTGTTTTTT
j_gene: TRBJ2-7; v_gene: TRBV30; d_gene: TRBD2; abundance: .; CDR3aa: CAWSRTSHEQYF; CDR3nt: TGTGCCTGGAGTAGGACTAGCCACGAGCAGTACTTC
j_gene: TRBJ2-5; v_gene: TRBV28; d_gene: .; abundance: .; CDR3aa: CASSLGGTGETQYF; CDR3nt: TGTGCCAGCAGTTTAGGGGGGACCGGCGAGACCCAGTACTTC
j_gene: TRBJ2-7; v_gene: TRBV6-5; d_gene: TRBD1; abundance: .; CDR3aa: CASSAEGTGTYEQYF; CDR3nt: TGTGCCAGCAGTGCGGAGGGGACAGGGACCTACGAGCAGTACTTC
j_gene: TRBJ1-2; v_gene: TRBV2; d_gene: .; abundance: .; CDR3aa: CACVVPGGEGYTF; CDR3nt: TGTGCTTGCGTAGTACCGGGAGGCGAAGGCTACACCTTC
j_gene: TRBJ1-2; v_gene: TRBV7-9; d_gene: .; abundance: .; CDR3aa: CSSSYKVYRDLRGYTF; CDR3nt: TGTTCCAGCAGCTACAAAGTGTACAGGGACCTCCGTGGCTACACCTTC
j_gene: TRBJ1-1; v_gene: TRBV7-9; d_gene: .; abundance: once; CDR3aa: CASSVGRGMNTEAFF; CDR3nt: TGTGCCAGCAGCGTTGGTAGGGGCATGAACACTGAAGCTTTCTTT
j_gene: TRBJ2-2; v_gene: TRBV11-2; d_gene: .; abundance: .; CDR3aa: CASSNAGGGTGELFF; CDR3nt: TGTGCCAGCAGCAACGCAGGGGGAGGCACCGGGGAGCTGTTTTTT
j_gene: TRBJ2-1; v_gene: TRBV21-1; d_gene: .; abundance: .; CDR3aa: CASSNLWTGSSYNEQFF; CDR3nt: TGTGCCAGCAGCAACCTATGGACAGGGAGCTCCTACAATGAGCAGTTCTTC
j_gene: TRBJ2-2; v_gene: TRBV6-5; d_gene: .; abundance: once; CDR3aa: CASSHDGLNTGELFF; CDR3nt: TGTGCCAGCAGCCATGACGGACTGAACACCGGGGAGCTGTTTTTT
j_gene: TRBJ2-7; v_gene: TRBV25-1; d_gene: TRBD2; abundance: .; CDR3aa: CASSEYSSGYEQYF; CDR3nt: TGTGCCAGCAGTGAATATTCTAGCGGCTACGAGCAGTACTTC
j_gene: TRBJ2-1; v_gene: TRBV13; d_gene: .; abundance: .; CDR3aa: CASSLVLAKNEQFF; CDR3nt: TGTGCCAGCAGCTTAGTCTTAGCGAAAAATGAGCAGTTCTTC
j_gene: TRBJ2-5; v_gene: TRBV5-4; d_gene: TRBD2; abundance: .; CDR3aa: CASSLSSGGSGETQYF; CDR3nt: TGTGCCAGCAGCTTGAGTAGCGGGGGTTCAGGGGAGACCCAGTACTTC
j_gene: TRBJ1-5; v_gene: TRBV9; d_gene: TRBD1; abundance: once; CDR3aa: CASSVTTGGPQHF; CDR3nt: TGTGCCAGCAGCGTCACGACAGGGGGGCCCCAGCATTTT
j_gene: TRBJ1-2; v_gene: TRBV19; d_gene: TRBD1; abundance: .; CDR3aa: CASTKGRGTEYHYGYTF; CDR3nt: TGTGCCAGTACCAAGGGGAGAGGGACAGAATACCACTATGGCTACACCTTC
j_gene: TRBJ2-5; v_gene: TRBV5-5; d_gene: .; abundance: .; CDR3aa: CASSLSTSYQETQYF; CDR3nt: TGTGCCAGCAGCTTGAGCACTTCCTACCAAGAGACCCAGTACTTC
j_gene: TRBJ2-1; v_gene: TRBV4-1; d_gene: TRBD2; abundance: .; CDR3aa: CASSQRGGSGGVRNEQFF; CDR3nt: TGCGCCAGCAGCCAAAGAGGAGGGAGCGGGGGGGTCAGGAATGAGCAGTTCTTC
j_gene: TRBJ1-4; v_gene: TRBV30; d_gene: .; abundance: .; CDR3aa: CAWSLAVNEKLFF; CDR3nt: TGTGCCTGGAGTTTGGCGGTGAATGAAAAACTGTTTTTT
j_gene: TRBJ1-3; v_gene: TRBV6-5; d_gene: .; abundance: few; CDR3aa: CASSYGGIGNTIYF; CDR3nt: TGTGCCAGCAGTTACGGCGGTATTGGGAACACCATATATTTT
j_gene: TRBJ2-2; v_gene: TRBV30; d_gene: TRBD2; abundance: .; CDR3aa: CVTLAGVGTGELFF; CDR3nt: TGTGTGACCTTAGCGGGAGTGGGGACCGGGGAGCTGTTTTTT
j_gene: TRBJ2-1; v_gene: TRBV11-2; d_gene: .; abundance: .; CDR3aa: CASSSLRVYNEQFF; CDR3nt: TGTGCCAGCAGCTCCCTCCGGGTGTACAATGAGCAGTTCTTC
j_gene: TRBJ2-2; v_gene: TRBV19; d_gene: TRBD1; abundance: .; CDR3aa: CASSIEGASTGELFF; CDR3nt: TGTGCCAGTAGTATCGAGGGGGCGTCCACCGGGGAGCTGTTTTTT
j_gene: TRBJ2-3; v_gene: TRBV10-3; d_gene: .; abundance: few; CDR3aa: CAISTGLVTDTQYF; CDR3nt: TGTGCCATCAGCACAGGGTTAGTCACAGATACGCAGTATTTT